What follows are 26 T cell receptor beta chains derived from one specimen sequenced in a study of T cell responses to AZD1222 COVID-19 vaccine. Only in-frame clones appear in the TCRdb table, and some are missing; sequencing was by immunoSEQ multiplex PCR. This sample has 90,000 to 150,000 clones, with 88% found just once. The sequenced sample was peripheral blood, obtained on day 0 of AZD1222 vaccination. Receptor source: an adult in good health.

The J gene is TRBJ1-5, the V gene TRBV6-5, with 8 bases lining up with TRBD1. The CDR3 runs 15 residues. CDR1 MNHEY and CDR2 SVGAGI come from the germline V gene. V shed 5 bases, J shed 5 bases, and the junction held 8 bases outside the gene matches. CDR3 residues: CASSTQGARDQPQHF. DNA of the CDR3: TGTGCCAGCAGTACCCAGGGGGCGCGAGATCAGCCCCAGCATTTT.

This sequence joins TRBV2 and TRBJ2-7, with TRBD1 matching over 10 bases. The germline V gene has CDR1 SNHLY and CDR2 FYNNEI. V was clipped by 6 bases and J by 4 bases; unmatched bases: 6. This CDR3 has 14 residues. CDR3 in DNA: TGTGCCAGCAGGACAGGGGGCAATGGGTACGAGCAGTACTTC. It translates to CASRTGGNGYEQYF. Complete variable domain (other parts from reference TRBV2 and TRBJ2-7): EPEVTQTPSHQVTQMGQEVILRCVPISNHLYFYWYRQILGQKVEFLVSFYNNEISEKSEIFDDQFSVERPDGSNFTLKIRSTKLEDSAMYFCASRTGGNGYEQYFGPGTRLTVT.

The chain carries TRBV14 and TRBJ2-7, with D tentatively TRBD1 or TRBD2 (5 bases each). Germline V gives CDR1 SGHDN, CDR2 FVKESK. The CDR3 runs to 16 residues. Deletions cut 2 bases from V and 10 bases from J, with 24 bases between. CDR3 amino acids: CASSQPSGTNLAKQYF. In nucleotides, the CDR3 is TGTGCCAGCAGCCAACCCTCGGGGACGAACCTAGCCAAACAGTACTTC.

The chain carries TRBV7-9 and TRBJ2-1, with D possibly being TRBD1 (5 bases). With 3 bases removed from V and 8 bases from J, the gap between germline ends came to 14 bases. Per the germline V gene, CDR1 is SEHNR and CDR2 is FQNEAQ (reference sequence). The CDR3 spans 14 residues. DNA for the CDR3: TGTGCCAGCAGCTTCCAACAGGTACAATATGAGCAGTTCTTC. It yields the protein CASSFQQVQYEQFF.

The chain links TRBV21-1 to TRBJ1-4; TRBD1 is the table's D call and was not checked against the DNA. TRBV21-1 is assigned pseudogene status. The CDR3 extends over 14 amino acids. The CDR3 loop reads CASSNLHSNEKLFF. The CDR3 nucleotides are TGTGCCAGCAGCAATCTCCACAGCAATGAAAAACTGTTTTTT.

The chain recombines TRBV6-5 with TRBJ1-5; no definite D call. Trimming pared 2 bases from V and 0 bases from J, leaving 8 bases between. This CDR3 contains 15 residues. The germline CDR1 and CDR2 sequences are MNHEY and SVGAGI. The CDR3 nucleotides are TGTGCCAGCAGTTACGGGCAGTATAGCAATCAGCCCCAGCATTTT. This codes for CASSYGQYSNQPQHF.

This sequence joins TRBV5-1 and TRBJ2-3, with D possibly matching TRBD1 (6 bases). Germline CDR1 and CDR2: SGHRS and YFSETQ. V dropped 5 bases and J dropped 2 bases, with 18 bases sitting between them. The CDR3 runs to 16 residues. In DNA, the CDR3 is TGCGCCAGCAGTCCCGCCGGTGGGGGCCCCACAGATACGCAGTATTTT. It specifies CASSPAGGGPTDTQYF.

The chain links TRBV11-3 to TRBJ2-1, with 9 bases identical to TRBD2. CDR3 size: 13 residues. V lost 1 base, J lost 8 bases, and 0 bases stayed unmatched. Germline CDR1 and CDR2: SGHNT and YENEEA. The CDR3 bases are TGTGCCAGCAGCTTAGGGACTAGCGATGAGCAGTTCTTC. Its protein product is CASSLGTSDEQFF.

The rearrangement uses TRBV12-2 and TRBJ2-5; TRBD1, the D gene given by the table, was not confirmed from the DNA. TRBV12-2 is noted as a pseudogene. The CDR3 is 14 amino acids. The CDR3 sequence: CASRHTGNQETQYF. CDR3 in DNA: TGTGCAAGTCGCCATACAGGGAACCAAGAGACCCAGTACTTC.

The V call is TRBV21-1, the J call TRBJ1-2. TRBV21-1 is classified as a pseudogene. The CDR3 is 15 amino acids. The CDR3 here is CASSHPEPLVYGYTF. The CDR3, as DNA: TGTGCCAGCAGCCACCCCGAGCCGCTGGTTTATGGCTACACCTTC.

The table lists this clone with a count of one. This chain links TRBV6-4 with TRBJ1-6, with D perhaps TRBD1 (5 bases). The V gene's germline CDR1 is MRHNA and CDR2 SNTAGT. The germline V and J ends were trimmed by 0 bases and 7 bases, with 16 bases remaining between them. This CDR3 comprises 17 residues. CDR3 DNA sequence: TGTGCCAGCAGTGACTCGGGGGAAGGACAAGGGAATTCACCCCTCCACTTT. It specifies CASSDSGEGQGNSPLHF.

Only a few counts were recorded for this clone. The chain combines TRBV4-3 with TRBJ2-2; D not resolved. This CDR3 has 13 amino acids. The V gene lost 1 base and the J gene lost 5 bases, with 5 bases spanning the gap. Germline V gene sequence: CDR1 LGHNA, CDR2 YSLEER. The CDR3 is CASSQVLTGELFF. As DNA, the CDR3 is TGCGCCAGCAGCCAAGTCCTAACCGGGGAGCTGTTTTTT.

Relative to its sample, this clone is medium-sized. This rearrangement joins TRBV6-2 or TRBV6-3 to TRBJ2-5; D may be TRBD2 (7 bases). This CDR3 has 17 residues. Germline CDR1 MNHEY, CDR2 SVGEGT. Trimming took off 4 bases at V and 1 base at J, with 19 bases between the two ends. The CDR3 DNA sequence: TGTGCCAGCAGTTCCATCTTCGGCGCGGGGGCCCAAGAGACCCAGTACTTC. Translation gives CASSSIFGAGAQETQYF.

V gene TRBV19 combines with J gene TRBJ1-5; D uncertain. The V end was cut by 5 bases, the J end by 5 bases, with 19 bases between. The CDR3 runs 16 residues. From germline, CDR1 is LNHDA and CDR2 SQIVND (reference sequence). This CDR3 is CASSSLIVRPDQPQHF. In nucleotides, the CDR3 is TGTGCCAGTAGTTCCCTCATTGTCCGGCCGGATCAGCCCCAGCATTTT.

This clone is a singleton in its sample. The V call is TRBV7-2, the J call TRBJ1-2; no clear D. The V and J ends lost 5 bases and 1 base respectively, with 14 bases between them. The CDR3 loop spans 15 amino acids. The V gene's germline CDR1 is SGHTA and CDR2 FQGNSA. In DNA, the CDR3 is TGTGCCAGCAGCCAAACGGACGCGATTAACTATGGCTACACCTTC. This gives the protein CASSQTDAINYGYTF.

CDR3 sequence: CASEGSGSSRDYGYTF. The CDR3, as DNA: TGTGCCAGCGAAGGGTCAGGAAGTTCACGGGACTATGGCTACACCTTC. The rearrangement joins TRBV14 to TRBJ1-2; no clear D gene. The CDR3 length is 16 residues. The V end lost 8 bases, the J end lost 3 bases, and 22 bases lay between the germline ends. The germline gives CDR1 SGHDN, CDR2 FVKESK. Complete variable domain (other parts from reference TRBV14 and TRBJ1-2): EAGVTQFPSHSVIEKGQTVTLRCDPISGHDNLYWYRRVMGKEIKFLLHFVKESKQDESGMPNNRFLAERTGGTYSTLKVQPAELEDSGVYFCASEGSGSSRDYGYTFGSGTRLTVV.

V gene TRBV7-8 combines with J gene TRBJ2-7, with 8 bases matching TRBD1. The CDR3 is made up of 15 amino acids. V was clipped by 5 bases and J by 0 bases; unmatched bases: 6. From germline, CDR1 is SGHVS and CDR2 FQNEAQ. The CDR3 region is CASSRVGQGSYEQYF. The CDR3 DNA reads TGTGCCAGCAGCCGTGTCGGACAGGGCTCCTACGAGCAGTACTTC.

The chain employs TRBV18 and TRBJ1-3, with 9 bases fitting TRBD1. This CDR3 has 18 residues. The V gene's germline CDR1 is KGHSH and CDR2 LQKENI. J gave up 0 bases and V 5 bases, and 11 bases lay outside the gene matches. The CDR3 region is CASSVANRGQSSGNTIYF. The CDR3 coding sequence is TGTGCCAGCTCAGTGGCGAACAGGGGGCAGAGCTCTGGAAACACCATATATTTT. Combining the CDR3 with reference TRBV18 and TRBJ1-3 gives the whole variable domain NAGVMQNPRHLVRRRGQEARLRCSPMKGHSHVYWYRQLPEEGLKFMVYLQKENIIDESGMPKERFSAEFPKEGPSILRIQQVVRGDSAAYFCASSVANRGQSSGNTIYFGEGSWLTVV.

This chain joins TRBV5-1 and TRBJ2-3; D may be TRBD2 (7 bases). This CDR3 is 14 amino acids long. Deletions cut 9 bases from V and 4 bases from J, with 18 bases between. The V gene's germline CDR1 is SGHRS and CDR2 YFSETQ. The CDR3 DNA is TGCGCCACCGGAAAGGGGGGGGCCTCAGATACGCAGTATTTT. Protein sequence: CATGKGGASDTQYF.

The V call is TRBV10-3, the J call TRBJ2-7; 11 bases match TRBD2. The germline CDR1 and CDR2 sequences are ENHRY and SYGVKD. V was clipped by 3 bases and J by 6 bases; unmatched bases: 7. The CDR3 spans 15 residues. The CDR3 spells CAISERSGGEVEQYF. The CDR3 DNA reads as TGTGCCATCAGTGAACGTAGCGGGGGGGAAGTCGAGCAGTACTTC.

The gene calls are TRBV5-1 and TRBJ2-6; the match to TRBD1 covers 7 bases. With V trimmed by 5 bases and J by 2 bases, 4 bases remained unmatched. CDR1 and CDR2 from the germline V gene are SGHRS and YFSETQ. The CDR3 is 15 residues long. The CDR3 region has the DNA TGCGCCAGCAGGGACGACAGGGCTGGGGCCAACGTCCTGACTTTC. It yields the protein CASRDDRAGANVLTF.

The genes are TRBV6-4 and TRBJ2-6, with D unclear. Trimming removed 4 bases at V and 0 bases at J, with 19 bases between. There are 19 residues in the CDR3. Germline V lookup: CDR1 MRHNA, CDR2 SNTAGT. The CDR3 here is CASSGEPNGMSSGANVLTF. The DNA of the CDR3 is TGTGCCAGCAGTGGTGAACCCAATGGTATGAGCTCTGGGGCCAACGTCCTGACTTTC.

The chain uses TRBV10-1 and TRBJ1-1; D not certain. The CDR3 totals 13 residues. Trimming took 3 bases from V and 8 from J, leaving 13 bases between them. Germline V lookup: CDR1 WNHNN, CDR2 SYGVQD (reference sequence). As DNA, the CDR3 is TGCGCCAGCAGTGAAAGGGTCGGACTAGAAGCTTTCTTT. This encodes CASSERVGLEAFF.

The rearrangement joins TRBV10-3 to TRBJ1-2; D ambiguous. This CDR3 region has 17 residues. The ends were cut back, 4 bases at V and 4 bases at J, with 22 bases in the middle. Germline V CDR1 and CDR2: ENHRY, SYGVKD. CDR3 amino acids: CAISGSPRRTVSYGYTF. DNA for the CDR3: TGTGCCATCAGTGGGAGCCCAAGGAGGACGGTATCCTATGGCTACACCTTC.

The CDR3 here is CASSPPGPQSSYNEQFF. In nucleotides, the CDR3 is TGTGCCAGCAGTCCCCCTGGACCGCAGAGCTCCTACAATGAGCAGTTCTTC. The J gene is TRBJ2-1, the V gene TRBV6-6; no clear D gene. CDR1 is MNHNY and CDR2 is SVGAGI in the germline V gene (reference sequence). The length of the CDR3 is 17 residues. V was cut by 5 bases and J by 0 bases, with 17 bases left in between.

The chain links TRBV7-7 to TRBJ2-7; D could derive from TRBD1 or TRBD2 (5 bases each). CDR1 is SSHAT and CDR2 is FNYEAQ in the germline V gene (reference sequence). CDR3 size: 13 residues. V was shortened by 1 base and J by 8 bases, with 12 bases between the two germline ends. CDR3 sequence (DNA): TGTGCCAGCAGCTTAGGGGACGAGGCGAAGCAGTACTTC. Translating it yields CASSLGDEAKQYF.